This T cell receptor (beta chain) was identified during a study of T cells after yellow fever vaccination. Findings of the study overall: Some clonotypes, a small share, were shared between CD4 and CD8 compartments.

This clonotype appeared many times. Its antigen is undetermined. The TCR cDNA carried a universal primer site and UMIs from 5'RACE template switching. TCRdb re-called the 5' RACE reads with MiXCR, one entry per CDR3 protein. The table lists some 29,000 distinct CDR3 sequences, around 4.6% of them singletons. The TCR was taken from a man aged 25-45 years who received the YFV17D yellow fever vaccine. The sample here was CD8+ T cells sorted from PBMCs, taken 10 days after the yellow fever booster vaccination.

Here the CDR3 DNA reads TGTGCCAGCAGCTTTTTTACGGCGGGAGGGTTAGGGGATGAGCAGTTCTTC. This codes for CASSFFTAGGLGDEQFF. The chain joins TRBV7-9 to TRBJ2-1; 9 nucleotides agree with TRBD2. The germline V gene has CDR1 SEHNR and CDR2 FQNEAQ (reference sequence). With 3 bases clipped from V and 8 bases from J, the junction kept 14 bases outside the gene matches. This CDR3 contains 17 residues.